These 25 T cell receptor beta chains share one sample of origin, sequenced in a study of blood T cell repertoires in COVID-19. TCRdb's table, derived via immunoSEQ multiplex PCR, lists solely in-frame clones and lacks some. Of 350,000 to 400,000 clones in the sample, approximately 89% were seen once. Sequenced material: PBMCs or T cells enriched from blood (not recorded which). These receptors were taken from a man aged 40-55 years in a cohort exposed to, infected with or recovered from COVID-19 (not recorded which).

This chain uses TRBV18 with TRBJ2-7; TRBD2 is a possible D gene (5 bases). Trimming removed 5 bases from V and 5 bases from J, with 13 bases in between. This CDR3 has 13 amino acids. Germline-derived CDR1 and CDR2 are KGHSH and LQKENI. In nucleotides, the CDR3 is TGTGCCAGCTCAGGCCGGGCGGGTGACGAGCAGTACTTC. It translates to CASSGRAGDEQYF.

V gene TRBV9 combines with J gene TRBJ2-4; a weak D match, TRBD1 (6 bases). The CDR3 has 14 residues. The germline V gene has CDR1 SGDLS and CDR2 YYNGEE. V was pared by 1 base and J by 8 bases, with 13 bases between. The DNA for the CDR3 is TGTGCCAGCAGCGTAACACAGGGATCGGACATTCAGTACTTC. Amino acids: CASSVTQGSDIQYF. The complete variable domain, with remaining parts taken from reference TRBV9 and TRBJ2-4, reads DSGVTQTPKHLITATGQRVTLRCSPRSGDLSVYWYQQSLDQGLQFLIQYYNGEERAKGNILERFSAQQFPDLHSELNLSSLELGDSALYFCASSVTQGSDIQYFGAGTRLSVL.

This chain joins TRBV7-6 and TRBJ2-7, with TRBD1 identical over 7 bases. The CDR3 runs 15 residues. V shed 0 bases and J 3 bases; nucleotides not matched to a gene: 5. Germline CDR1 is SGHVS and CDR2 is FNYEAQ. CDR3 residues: CASSLAGTVIYEQYF. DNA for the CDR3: TGTGCCAGCAGCTTAGCCGGGACAGTGATCTACGAGCAGTACTTC.

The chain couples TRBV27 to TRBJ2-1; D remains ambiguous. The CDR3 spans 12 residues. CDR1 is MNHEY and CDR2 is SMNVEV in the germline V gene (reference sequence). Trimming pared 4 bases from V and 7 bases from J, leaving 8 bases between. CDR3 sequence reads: CASSSLGNEQFF. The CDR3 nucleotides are TGTGCCAGCAGTTCCCTCGGGAATGAGCAGTTCTTC.

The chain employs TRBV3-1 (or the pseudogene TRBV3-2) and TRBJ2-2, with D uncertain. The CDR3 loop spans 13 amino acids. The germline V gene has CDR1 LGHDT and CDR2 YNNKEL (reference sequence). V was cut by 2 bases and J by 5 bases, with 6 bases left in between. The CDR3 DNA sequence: TGTGCCAGCAGCCAATCAGTAACCGGGGAGCTGTTTTTT. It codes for CASSQSVTGELFF.

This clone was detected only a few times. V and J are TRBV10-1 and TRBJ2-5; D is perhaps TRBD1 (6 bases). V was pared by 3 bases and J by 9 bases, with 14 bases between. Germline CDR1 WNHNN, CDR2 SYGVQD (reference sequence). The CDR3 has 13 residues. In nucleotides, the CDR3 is TGCGCCAGCAGTGACGGGACGAAGGGGGCCCAGTACTTC. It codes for CASSDGTKGAQYF.

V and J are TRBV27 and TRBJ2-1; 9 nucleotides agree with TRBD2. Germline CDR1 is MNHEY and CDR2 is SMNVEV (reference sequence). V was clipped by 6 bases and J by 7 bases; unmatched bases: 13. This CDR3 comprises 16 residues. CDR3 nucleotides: TGTGCCAGCAGACAAAGTATAGCGGGAGTGGGGAATGAGCAGTTCTTC. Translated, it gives CASRQSIAGVGNEQFF.

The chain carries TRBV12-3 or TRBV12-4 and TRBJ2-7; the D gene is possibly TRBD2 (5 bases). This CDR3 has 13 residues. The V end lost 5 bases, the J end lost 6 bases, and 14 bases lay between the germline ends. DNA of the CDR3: TGTGCCAGCAGTCCCCGACTCGAGGGCGAGCAGTACTTC. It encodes CASSPRLEGEQYF.

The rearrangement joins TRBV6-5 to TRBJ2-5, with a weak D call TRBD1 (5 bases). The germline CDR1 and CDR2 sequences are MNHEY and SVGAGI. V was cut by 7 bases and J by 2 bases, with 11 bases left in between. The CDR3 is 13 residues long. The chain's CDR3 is CASKAGRQETQYF. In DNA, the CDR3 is TGTGCCAGCAAGGCAGGGCGGCAAGAGACCCAGTACTTC.

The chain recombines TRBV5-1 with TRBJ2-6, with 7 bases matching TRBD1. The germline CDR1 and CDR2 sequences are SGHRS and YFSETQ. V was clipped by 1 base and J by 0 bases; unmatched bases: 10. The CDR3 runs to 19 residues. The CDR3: CASSLILGQDRSGANVLTF. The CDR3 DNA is TGCGCCAGCAGCTTGATACTCGGACAGGACCGCTCTGGGGCCAACGTCCTGACTTTC.

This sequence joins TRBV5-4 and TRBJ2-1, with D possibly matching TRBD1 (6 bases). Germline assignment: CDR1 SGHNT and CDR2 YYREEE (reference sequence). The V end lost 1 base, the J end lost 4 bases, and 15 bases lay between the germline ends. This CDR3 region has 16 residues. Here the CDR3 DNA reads TGTGCCAGCAGCTTGTCTCAGGGGTTCCCTTACAATGAGCAGTTCTTC. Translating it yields CASSLSQGFPYNEQFF.

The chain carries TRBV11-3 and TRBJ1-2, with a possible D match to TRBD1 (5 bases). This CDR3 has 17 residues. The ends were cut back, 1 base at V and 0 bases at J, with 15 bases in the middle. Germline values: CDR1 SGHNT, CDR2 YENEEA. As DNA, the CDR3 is TGTGCCAGCAGCTTAGCGTTAGGAAGGGGCTCTAACTATGGCTACACCTTC. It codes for CASSLALGRGSNYGYTF.

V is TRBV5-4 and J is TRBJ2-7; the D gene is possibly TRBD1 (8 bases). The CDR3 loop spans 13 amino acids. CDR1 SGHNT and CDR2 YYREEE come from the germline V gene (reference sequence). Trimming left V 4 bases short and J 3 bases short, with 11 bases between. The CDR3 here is CASSTGGDYEQYF. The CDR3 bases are TGTGCCAGCAGCACAGGGGGGGACTACGAGCAGTACTTC.

This CDR3 is CASSAGLAGTVQETQYF. The CDR3 bases are TGTGCCAGTAGTGCTGGACTAGCGGGAACCGTACAAGAGACCCAGTACTTC. V and J are TRBV19 and TRBJ2-5; 12 bases are shared with TRBD2. The J segment lost 2 bases and the V segment lost 5 bases, leaving 9 bases of the junction unmatched. Germline assignment: CDR1 LNHDA and CDR2 SQIVND (reference sequence). The CDR3 is 17 residues long.

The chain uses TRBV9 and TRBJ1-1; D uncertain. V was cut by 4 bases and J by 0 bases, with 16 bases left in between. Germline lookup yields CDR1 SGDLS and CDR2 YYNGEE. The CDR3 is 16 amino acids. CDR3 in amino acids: CASSKSAGLMNTEAFF. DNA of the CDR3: TGTGCCAGCAGCAAGTCGGCAGGACTCATGAACACTGAAGCTTTCTTT.

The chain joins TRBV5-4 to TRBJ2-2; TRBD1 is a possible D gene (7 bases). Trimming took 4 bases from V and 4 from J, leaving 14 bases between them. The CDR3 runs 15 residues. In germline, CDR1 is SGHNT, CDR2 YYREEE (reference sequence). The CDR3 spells CASSPQGGATGELFF. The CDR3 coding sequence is TGTGCCAGCAGCCCCCAGGGGGGAGCCACCGGGGAGCTGTTTTTT.

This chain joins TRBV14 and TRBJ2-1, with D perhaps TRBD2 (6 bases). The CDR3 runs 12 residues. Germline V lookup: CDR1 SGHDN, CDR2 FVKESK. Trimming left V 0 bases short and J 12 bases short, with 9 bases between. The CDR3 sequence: CASSQDRGRQFF. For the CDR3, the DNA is TGTGCCAGCAGCCAAGATCGGGGGAGGCAGTTCTTC. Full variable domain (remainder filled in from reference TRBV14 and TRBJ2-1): EAGVTQFPSHSVIEKGQTVTLRCDPISGHDNLYWYRRVMGKEIKFLLHFVKESKQDESGMPNNRFLAERTGGTYSTLKVQPAELEDSGVYFCASSQDRGRQFFGPGTRLTVL.

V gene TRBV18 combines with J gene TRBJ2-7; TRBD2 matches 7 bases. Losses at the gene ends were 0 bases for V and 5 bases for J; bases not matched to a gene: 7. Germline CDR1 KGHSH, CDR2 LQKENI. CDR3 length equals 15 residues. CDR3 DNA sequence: TGTGCCAGCTCACCACCGGCCCGGACTAGTAACGAGCAGTACTTC. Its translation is CASSPPARTSNEQYF.

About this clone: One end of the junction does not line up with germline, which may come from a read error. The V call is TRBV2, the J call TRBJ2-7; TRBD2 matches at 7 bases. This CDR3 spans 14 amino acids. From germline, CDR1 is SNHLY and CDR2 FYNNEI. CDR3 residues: CASGEPRTRSEQYF. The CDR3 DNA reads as TGTGCCAGCGGTGAACCTAGGACTAGATCCGAGCAGTACTTC.

This chain's CDR3 is CASSTSGTRTFGELFF. Here the CDR3 DNA reads TGTGCCAGTAGTACCTCCGGGACAAGGACGTTCGGGGAGCTGTTTTTT. The chain links TRBV19 to TRBJ2-2; D may be TRBD1 (6 bases). In germline, CDR1 is LNHDA, CDR2 SQIVND (reference sequence). The CDR3 is made up of 16 amino acids. The V gene lost 4 bases and the J gene lost 7 bases, with 19 bases spanning the gap. Full variable domain (remainder filled in from reference TRBV19 and TRBJ2-2): DGGITQSPKYLFRKEGQNVTLSCEQNLNHDAMYWYRQDPGQGLRLIYYSQIVNDFQKGDIAEGYSVSREKKESFPLTVTSAQKNPTAFYLCASSTSGTRTFGELFFGEGSRLTVL.

In nucleotides, the CDR3 is TGTGCCAGTAGACAGAACCCATCCCTCAATCAGCCCCAGCATTTT. It encodes CASRQNPSLNQPQHF. The chain couples TRBV19 to TRBJ1-5; the D is unclear. CDR1 LNHDA and CDR2 SQIVND come from the germline V gene (reference sequence). CDR3 length: 15 residues. V lost 6 bases and J lost 3, with 15 bases in between.

The CDR3 DNA reads as TGTGCCAGCTCACCACGAATAGACAGGAAGACTCAGCCCCAGCATTTT. Translated: CASSPRIDRKTQPQHF. The chain uses TRBV18 and TRBJ1-5; a possible D gene is TRBD1 (6 bases). From germline, CDR1 is KGHSH and CDR2 LQKENI. Trimming removed 1 base from V and 6 bases from J, with 16 bases in between. The CDR3 sequence is 16 residues long.

The CDR3 nucleotides read TGTGCCAGCAGTGAGTTTTCTAGCGGGGGAAATGAGCAGTTCTTC. The encoded protein is CASSEFSSGGNEQFF. The V call is TRBV6-4, the J call TRBJ2-1, with 10 nucleotides matching TRBD2. With 3 bases clipped from V and 7 bases from J, the junction kept 6 bases outside the gene matches. Germline CDR1 is MRHNA and CDR2 is SNTAGT. The CDR3 spans 15 residues.

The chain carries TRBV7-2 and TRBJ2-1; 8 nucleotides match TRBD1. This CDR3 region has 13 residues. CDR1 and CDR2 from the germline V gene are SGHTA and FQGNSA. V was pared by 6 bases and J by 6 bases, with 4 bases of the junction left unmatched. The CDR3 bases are TGTGCCAGCAGGGGGACAGGAACCAATGAGCAGTTCTTC. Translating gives CASRGTGTNEQFF.

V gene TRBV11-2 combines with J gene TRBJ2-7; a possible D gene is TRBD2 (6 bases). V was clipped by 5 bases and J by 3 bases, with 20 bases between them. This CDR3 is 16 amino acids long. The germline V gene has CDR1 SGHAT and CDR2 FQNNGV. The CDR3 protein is CASSPVMGRGLYEQYF. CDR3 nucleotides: TGTGCCAGCAGCCCCGTAATGGGGCGGGGTCTCTACGAGCAGTACTTC.